These 29 T cell receptor beta chains originate from one sample sequenced in a study of a mutant IDH1 vaccine in newly diagnosed glioma. Their cognate antigens are unknown. Time point of the sample: week 35, safety follow-up. All doses held 300 ug of mutant IDH1 20-mer peptide, with topical imiquimod. TCRdb's table, derived via immunoSEQ multiplex PCR, lists solely in-frame clones and lacks some. Among under 40,000 clones listed, roughly 75% were seen once. The sequencing here drew on PBMCs, taken from a glioma patient whose treatment included an IDH1 peptide vaccine. The receptors derive from a woman between 35 and 50 years old with glioma.

This chain joins TRBV10-3 and TRBJ2-2; D possibly corresponds to TRBD2 (6 bases). The CDR3 has 15 amino acids. Germline CDR1 is ENHRY and CDR2 is SYGVKD. The V and J ends lost 5 bases and 6 bases respectively, with 16 bases between them. The CDR3 sequence is CAISPKGGSPGELFF. CDR3 DNA: TGTGCCATCAGTCCCAAAGGAGGGAGTCCCGGGGAGCTGTTTTTT.

A single count supports this clone. The CDR3 loop reads CASSSFRGRSTDTQYF. In DNA form, the CDR3 reads TGTGCCAGCAGCTCCTTCCGGGGTAGAAGCACAGATACGCAGTATTTT. The chain combines TRBV11-2 with TRBJ2-3, with a weak D call TRBD2 (5 bases). V lost 4 bases to trimming and J lost 0 bases, with 14 bases between them. The CDR3 runs 16 residues. CDR1 SGHAT and CDR2 FQNNGV come from the germline V gene.

This clone was observed once. The genes are TRBV18 and TRBJ2-3; 8 positions agree with TRBD2. Germline CDR1 KGHSH, CDR2 LQKENI. This CDR3 contains 14 residues. V shed 3 bases and J 4 bases; nucleotides not matched to a gene: 3. CDR3 protein: CASSPGGGADTQYF. The CDR3 bases are TGTGCCAGCTCACCCGGGGGGGGCGCAGATACGCAGTATTTT.

This clone was observed once. Here the CDR3 reads CASGLAPLGKLFF. CDR3 sequence (DNA): TGTGCTAGTGGTTTGGCCCCCCTTGGAAAACTGTTTTTT. This chain joins TRBV12-5 and TRBJ1-4; D unresolved. V shed 1 base and J shed 10 bases, with 10 bases lying between them. Germline lookup yields CDR1 LGHNT and CDR2 FRNRAP. This CDR3 has 13 amino acids. The whole variable domain, remainder taken from reference TRBV12-5 and TRBJ1-4, is DARVTQTPRHKVTEMGQEVTMRCQPILGHNTVFWYRQTMMQGLELLAYFRNRAPLDDSGMPKDRFSAEMPDATLATLKIQPSEPRDSAVYFCASGLAPLGKLFFGSGTQLSVL.

The chain employs TRBV6-1 and TRBJ1-2; 8 bases are a match to TRBD1. Germline V CDR1 and CDR2: MNHNS, SASEGT. V gave up 3 bases and J gave up 3 bases; unmatched junction bases: 0. This CDR3 is 13 amino acids long. The CDR3 spells CASSEGQDYGYTF. CDR3 DNA sequence: TGTGCCAGCAGTGAGGGACAGGACTATGGCTACACCTTC.

V is TRBV5-1 and J is TRBJ1-5, with D unresolved. There are 13 residues in the CDR3. The germline V gene encodes CDR1 SGHRS and CDR2 YFSETQ. V lost 2 bases and J lost 0, with 3 bases in between. CDR3 sequence (DNA): TGCGCCAGCAGCTTCGGTAGCAATCAGCCCCAGCATTTT. Protein product: CASSFGSNQPQHF.

The CDR3 loop is CASSAGTVGNTIYF. CDR3 nucleotides: TGTGCCAGCAGCGCTGGGACGGTTGGAAACACCATATATTTT. The chain couples TRBV5-6 to TRBJ1-3, with D possibly being TRBD1 (5 bases). This CDR3 is 14 amino acids long. From germline, CDR1 is SGHDT and CDR2 YYEEEE. V was clipped by 4 bases and J by 3 bases, with 11 bases between them.

The rearrangement links TRBV2 to TRBJ1-1, with 8 bases fitting TRBD1. Germline V CDR1 and CDR2: SNHLY, FYNNEI. J gave up 3 bases and V 5 bases, and 8 bases lay outside the gene matches. The CDR3 totals 15 residues. CDR3 residues: CASSNGQGRHTEAFF. CDR3 DNA: TGTGCCAGCAGTAACGGACAGGGTCGACACACTGAAGCTTTCTTT.

The gene calls are TRBV7-8 and TRBJ2-5, with TRBD1 matching over 8 bases. The V gene end was trimmed by 5 bases and the J gene end by 6 bases; junction bases not matched to a gene: 5. CDR1 and CDR2 from the germline V gene are SGHVS and FQNEAQ. This CDR3 contains 13 residues. CDR3 coding DNA: TGTGCCAGCAGCCCGGACAGGGACAAGACCCAGTACTTC. It translates to CASSPDRDKTQYF.

V gene TRBV13 combines with J gene TRBJ2-1; 10 bases agree with TRBD2. V dropped 5 bases and J dropped 5; count of bases not matched to a gene: 12. The germline CDR1 and CDR2 sequences are PRHDT and FYEKMQ (reference sequence). The CDR3 sequence is 17 residues long. The CDR3: CASSPSSGGRWNNEQFF. CDR3 DNA sequence: TGTGCCAGCAGCCCGTCTAGCGGGGGAAGGTGGAACAATGAGCAGTTCTTC.

The chain couples TRBV9 to TRBJ1-2; weak D call: TRBD1 (5 bases). The CDR3 is 14 amino acids. CDR1 is SGDLS and CDR2 is YYNGEE in the germline V gene. V was pared by 3 bases and J by 4 bases, with 13 bases between. In DNA form, the CDR3 reads TGTGCCAGCAGCGCCGACAGTCCTGTCTATGGCTACACCTTC. Protein: CASSADSPVYGYTF.

This chain connects TRBV7-8 to TRBJ2-5; TRBD1 agrees at 8 bases. The CDR3 extends over 14 amino acids. Trimming took 5 bases from V and 3 from J; bases not matched to a gene: 5. The germline V gene has CDR1 SGHVS and CDR2 FQNEAQ. The CDR3 bases are TGTGCCAGCAGCAGCCAGGGGGCGGAAGAGACCCAGTACTTC. Protein: CASSSQGAEETQYF.

This chain connects TRBV7-9 to TRBJ1-2; 7 nucleotides line up with TRBD1. This CDR3 is built from 13 residues. J gave up 7 bases and V 5 bases, and 7 bases lay outside the gene matches. CDR1 is SEHNR and CDR2 is FQNEAQ in the germline V gene (reference sequence). This CDR3 reads CASSPGTERGYTF. DNA of the CDR3: TGTGCCAGCAGCCCCGGGACAGAGCGTGGCTACACCTTC. Full variable domain (missing parts from reference TRBV7-9 and TRBJ1-2): DTGVSQNPRHKITKRGQNVTFRCDPISEHNRLYWYRQTLGQGPEFLTYFQNEAQLEKSRLLSDRFSAERPKGSFSTLEIQRTEQGDSAMYLCASSPGTERGYTFGSGTRLTVV.

The V gene is TRBV5-1, the J gene TRBJ2-1; the match to TRBD2 covers 8 bases. The CDR3 runs 14 residues. From germline, CDR1 is SGHRS and CDR2 YFSETQ. The CDR3 DNA is TGCGCTTCTTACGGGGGGGCCCCATACAATGAGCAGTTCTTC. Protein sequence: CASYGGAPYNEQFF.

This clone is labeled large (0.1 to 1%). The chain uses TRBV2 and TRBJ2-7; TRBD2 is a possible D gene (6 bases). Germline CDR1 reads SNHLY; CDR2 reads FYNNEI. The CDR3 sequence is 14 residues long. V lost 6 bases and J lost 3, with 15 bases in between. The CDR3 DNA reads as TGTGCCAGCAGGCCGGGACTCCACCACTACGAGCAGTACTTC. It encodes CASRPGLHHYEQYF.

The chain couples TRBV4-1 to TRBJ2-5; TRBD1 agrees at 11 bases. V lost 2 bases to trimming and J lost 7 bases; unmatched junction nucleotides: 6. There are 15 residues in the CDR3. Germline values: CDR1 MGHRA, CDR2 YSYEKL. CDR3 coding DNA: TGCGCCAGCAGCCAACCGGGACAGGGGGGTACGACCCAGTACTTC. Translating gives CASSQPGQGGTTQYF.

V gene TRBV5-8 combines with J gene TRBJ1-1, with D tentatively TRBD1 (6 bases). The CDR3 totals 16 residues. Trimming stripped 4 bases from V and 1 base from J, with 17 bases between. CDR1 and CDR2 (germline): SGHTS, YDEGEE. For the CDR3, the DNA is TGTGCCAGCAGCCCAGGGGTCTCGTGGGCGAACACTGAAGCTTTCTTT. Its protein product is CASSPGVSWANTEAFF.

The V gene is TRBV2, the J gene TRBJ1-2; weak D call: TRBD1 (5 bases). V dropped 3 bases and J dropped 7 bases, with 12 bases sitting between them. The CDR3 has 13 residues. The germline gives CDR1 SNHLY, CDR2 FYNNEI. CDR3 region: CASSDRQGSGYTF. Here the CDR3 DNA reads TGTGCCAGCAGTGACAGGCAGGGCTCTGGCTACACCTTC.

The V call is TRBV11-2, the J call TRBJ1-2; TRBD1 might be the D (6 bases). The CDR3 covers 14 residues. V lost 4 bases and J lost 3, with 12 bases in between. CDR1 and CDR2 from the germline V gene are SGHAT and FQNNGV. The CDR3 DNA is TGTGCCAGCAGCTACAGGGCCTCCTACTATGGCTACACCTTC. This translates into CASSYRASYYGYTF.

The rearrangement uses TRBV14 and TRBJ1-2; D gene uncertain. The CDR3 totals 13 residues. The V gene's germline CDR1 is SGHDN and CDR2 FVKESK. Trimming removed 4 bases at V and 6 bases at J, with 12 bases between. The CDR3 region is CASSLTRVDGYTF. The CDR3 bases are TGTGCCAGCAGCCTTACACGGGTTGATGGCTACACCTTC.

This clone was found once. At one end the junction does not follow the germline gene, possibly because of a read error. The V and J genes are TRBV5-6 and TRBJ1-3; D not resolved. From germline, CDR1 is SGHDT and CDR2 YYEEEE. There are 17 residues in the CDR3. For the CDR3, the DNA is TGTGCCAGCAGCGTCCGACTGTCCTCTAACTCTGGAAACACCGTATATTTT. Translation: CASSVRLSSNSGNTVYF.

This chain joins TRBV6-6 and TRBJ1-4; unclear D gene. V was cut by 6 bases and J by 2 bases, with 7 bases left in between. Germline assignment: CDR1 MNHNY and CDR2 SVGAGI (reference sequence). CDR3 length: 13 residues. The CDR3 nucleotides read TGTGCCAGCAGACTTGGGACTAATGAAAAACTGTTTTTT. It is translated as CASRLGTNEKLFF.

The chain uses TRBV27 and TRBJ1-5, with D unclear. Per the germline V gene, CDR1 is MNHEY and CDR2 is SMNVEV (reference sequence). CDR3 length equals 15 residues. The V gene lost 6 bases and the J gene lost 5 bases, with 17 bases spanning the gap. CDR3 bases: TGTGCCAGCAGGAAAATAGGATCCCGGGATCAGCCCCAGCATTTT. Protein sequence: CASRKIGSRDQPQHF.

The chain employs TRBV15 and TRBJ2-5, with D perhaps matching TRBD2 (6 bases). V lost 5 bases and J 2 bases, leaving 15 bases between the germline ends. Per germline, CDR1 LNHNV and CDR2 YYDKDF (reference sequence). This CDR3 has 15 residues. CDR3 sequence: CATSGEDGIQETQYF. The CDR3 DNA is TGTGCCACCAGCGGGGAGGACGGTATTCAAGAGACCCAGTACTTC.

The V and J genes are TRBV19 and TRBJ1-5; TRBD1 might be the D (6 bases). Germline-derived CDR1 and CDR2 are LNHDA and SQIVND (reference sequence). CDR3 length: 15 residues. V was cut by 7 bases and J by 4 bases, with 17 bases left in between. CDR3 bases: TGTGCCAGTAACCCGCCGGGGGCATTGAATCAGCCCCAGCATTTT. Translated: CASNPPGALNQPQHF. Full variable domain (outside the CDR3, taken from reference TRBV19 and TRBJ1-5): DGGITQSPKYLFRKEGQNVTLSCEQNLNHDAMYWYRQDPGQGLRLIYYSQIVNDFQKGDIAEGYSVSREKKESFPLTVTSAQKNPTAFYLCASNPPGALNQPQHFGDGTRLSIL.

The V gene is TRBV18, the J gene TRBJ1-3, with D possibly being TRBD1 (5 bases). V lost 1 base and J lost 0, with 10 bases in between. This CDR3 contains 16 residues. CDR1 is KGHSH and CDR2 is LQKENI in the germline V gene. The DNA of the CDR3 is TGTGCCAGCTCACCACTAATAGGGGACTCTGGAAACACCATATATTTT. Translation gives CASSPLIGDSGNTIYF. Drawing the rest from reference TRBV18 and TRBJ1-3, the complete variable domain is NAGVMQNPRHLVRRRGQEARLRCSPMKGHSHVYWYRQLPEEGLKFMVYLQKENIIDESGMPKERFSAEFPKEGPSILRIQQVVRGDSAAYFCASSPLIGDSGNTIYFGEGSWLTVV.

The rearrangement uses TRBV23-1 and TRBJ2-6; D gene uncertain. TRBV23-1 is classed as an ORF, of uncertain function. The CDR3 contains 15 residues. V was trimmed by 2 bases and J by 2 bases, leaving 7 bases between them. The CDR3 here is CASSQRLPGANVLTF. CDR3 sequence (DNA): TGCGCCAGCAGTCAAAGGCTCCCTGGGGCCAACGTCCTGACTTTC.

The CDR3 loop is CASGMGWTYEQYF. CDR3 in DNA: TGTGCCAGCGGCATGGGGTGGACCTACGAGCAGTACTTC. The V call is TRBV27, the J call TRBJ2-7; unclear D gene. The CDR3 length is 13 residues. Trimming pared 8 bases from V and 2 bases from J, leaving 13 bases between. From germline, CDR1 is MNHEY and CDR2 SMNVEV (reference sequence).

This sequence joins TRBV30 and TRBJ1-4; the D is unclear. The CDR3 extends over 14 amino acids. CDR1 and CDR2 (germline): GTSNPN, SVGIG (reference sequence). The V end was cut by 2 bases, the J end by 8 bases, with 15 bases between. The CDR3 loop reads CAWSPGSGGEKLFF. CDR3 nucleotides: TGTGCCTGGAGTCCAGGTAGTGGAGGCGAAAAACTGTTTTTT.